The present TCR beta chain was sequenced within a study of blood T cell repertoires in COVID-19. Across the whole study: There were acute and convalescent COVID-19 samples, and they came from the United States, Italy and Spain. The cDNA or gDNA used as material had been derived from T cells, B-cell-depleted T cells, or PBMCs.

Per the original data handling: Estimation of nucleated cell counts was performed using reference gene primer amplification. This table comes from immunoSEQ multiplex PCR, and its TCRdb copy is limited to in-frame clones, with some not included. The V and J calls and clone size were taken over from that table, and D and trimming were inferred from the DNA. The sample lists approximately 68,000 clones; 70% to 90% were seen once. CDR3 size: 19 residues. With 7 bases removed from V and 0 bases from J, the gap between germline ends came to 28 bases. Per germline, CDR1 LGHDT and CDR2 YNNKEL (reference sequence).

The material sequenced was peripheral blood. This TCR derives from a man aged 50-59 years with active COVID-19. V gene TRBV3-1 (or the pseudogene TRBV3-2) combines with J gene TRBJ2-7; D not resolved. CDR3 DNA: TGTGCCAGCAATATAGTGCTACCTGGAGAAGAAGAGAGCTCCTACGAGCAGTACTTC. Translated: CASNIVLPGEEESSYEQYF.